The sequence of this T cell receptor (beta chain) was determined in a study of T cells in localized non-small cell lung cancer. TCRdb's copy holds only in-frame clones and misses some; the assay was immunoSEQ multiplex PCR. The sample has approximately 29,000 clones; approximately 90% are singletons. On this clone itself: The antigen is unknown.

Whole-study results and caveats: Appearing in adjacent lung were a median about 50 of the top 100 tumor clones.

The CDR3 loop spans 17 amino acids. Trimming cost V 0 bases and J 2 bases, with 16 bases left between them. CDR1 and CDR2 (germline): MGHRA, YSYEKL. The TCR comes from a male donor older than 55 with stage I lung adenocarcinoma. The sequenced sample was peripheral blood, obtained before any cancer treatment. This rearrangement joins TRBV4-1 to TRBJ1-2; D may be TRBD1 (6 bases). In DNA form, the CDR3 reads TGCGCCAGCAGCCAAGATCTGTACAGGGACGAAAACTATGGCTACACCTTC. Its protein product is CASSQDLYRDENYGYTF.